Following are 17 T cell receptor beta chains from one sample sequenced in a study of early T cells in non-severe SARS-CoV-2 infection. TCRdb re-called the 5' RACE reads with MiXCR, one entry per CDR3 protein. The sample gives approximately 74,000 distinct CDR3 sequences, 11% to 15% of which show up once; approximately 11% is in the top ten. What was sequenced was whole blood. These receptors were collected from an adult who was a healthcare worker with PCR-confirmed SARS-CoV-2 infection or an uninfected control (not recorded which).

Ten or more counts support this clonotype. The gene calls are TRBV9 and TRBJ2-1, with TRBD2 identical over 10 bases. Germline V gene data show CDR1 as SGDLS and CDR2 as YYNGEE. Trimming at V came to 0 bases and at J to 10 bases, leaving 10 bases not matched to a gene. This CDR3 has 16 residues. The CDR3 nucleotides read TGTGCCAGCAGCGTAGGGTCCCTAGCGGGGGTAGGAGAGCAGTTCTTC. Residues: CASSVGSLAGVGEQFF.

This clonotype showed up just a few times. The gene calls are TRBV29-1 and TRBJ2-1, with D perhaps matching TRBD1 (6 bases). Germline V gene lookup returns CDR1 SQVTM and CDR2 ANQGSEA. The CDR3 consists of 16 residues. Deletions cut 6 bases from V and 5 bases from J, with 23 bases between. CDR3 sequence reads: CSVEGVPSRRHNEQFF. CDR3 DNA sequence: TGCAGCGTCGAGGGGGTTCCCTCCAGACGACACAATGAGCAGTTCTTC.

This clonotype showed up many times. DNA for the CDR3: TGTGCCAGCAGCTCGGACAGGGCGTTCAATCAGCCCCAGCATTTT. It translates to CASSSDRAFNQPQHF. This chain links TRBV11-2 with TRBJ1-5, with 8 bases identical to TRBD1. Germline V CDR1 and CDR2: SGHAT, FQNNGV. V shed 4 bases, J shed 3 bases, and the junction held 5 bases outside the gene matches. The CDR3 runs to 15 residues.

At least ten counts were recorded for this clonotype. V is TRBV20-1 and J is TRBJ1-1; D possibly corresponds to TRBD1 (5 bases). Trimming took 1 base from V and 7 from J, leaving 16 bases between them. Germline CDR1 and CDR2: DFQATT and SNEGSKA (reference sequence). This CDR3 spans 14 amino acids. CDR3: CSARASRGILEAFF. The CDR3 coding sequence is TGCAGTGCTAGAGCCTCTCGGGGGATACTTGAAGCTTTCTTT.

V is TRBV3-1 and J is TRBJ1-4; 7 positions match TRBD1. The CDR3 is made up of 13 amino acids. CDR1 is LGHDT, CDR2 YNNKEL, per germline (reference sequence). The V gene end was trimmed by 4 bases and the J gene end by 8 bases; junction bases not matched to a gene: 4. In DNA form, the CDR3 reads TGTGCCAGCAGCCGGACAGGCGCAGAAAAACTGTTTTTT. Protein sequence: CASSRTGAEKLFF. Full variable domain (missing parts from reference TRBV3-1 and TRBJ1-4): DTAVSQTPKYLVTQMGNDKSIKCEQNLGHDTMYWYKQDSKKFLKIMFSYNNKELIINETVPNRFSPKSPDKAHLNLHINSLELGDSAVYFCASSRTGAEKLFFGSGTQLSVL.

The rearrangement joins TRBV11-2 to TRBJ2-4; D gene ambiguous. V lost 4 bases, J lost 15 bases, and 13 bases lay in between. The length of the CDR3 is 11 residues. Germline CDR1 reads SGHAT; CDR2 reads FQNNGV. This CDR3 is CASSSYSARYF. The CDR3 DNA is TGTGCCAGCAGCTCCTACAGCGCAAGGTACTTC.

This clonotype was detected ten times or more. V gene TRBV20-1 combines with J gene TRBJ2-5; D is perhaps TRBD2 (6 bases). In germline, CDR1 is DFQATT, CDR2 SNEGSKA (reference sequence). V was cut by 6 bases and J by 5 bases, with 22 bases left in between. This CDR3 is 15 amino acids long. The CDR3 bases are TGCAGTGCCACGAGGGCCGGCGGGGCAGAGGAGACCCAGTACTTC. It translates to CSATRAGGAEETQYF.

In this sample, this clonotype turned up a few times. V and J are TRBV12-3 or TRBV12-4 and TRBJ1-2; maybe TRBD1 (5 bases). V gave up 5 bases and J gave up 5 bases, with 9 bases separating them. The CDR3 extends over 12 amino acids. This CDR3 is CASSLRGYGYTF. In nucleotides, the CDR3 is TGTGCCAGCAGTCTAAGGGGATATGGCTACACCTTC.

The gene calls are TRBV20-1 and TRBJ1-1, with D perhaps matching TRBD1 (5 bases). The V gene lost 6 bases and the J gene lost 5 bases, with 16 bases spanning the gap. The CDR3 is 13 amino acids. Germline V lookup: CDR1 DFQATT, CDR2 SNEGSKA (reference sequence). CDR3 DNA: TGCAGTGCGAAACCCGACAGTAGGACTGAAGCTTTCTTT. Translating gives CSAKPDSRTEAFF.

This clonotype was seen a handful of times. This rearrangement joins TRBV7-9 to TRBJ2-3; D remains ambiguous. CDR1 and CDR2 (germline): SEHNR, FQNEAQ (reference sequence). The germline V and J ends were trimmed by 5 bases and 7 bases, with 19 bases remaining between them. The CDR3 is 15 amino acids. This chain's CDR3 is CASSLVGPKTYTQYF. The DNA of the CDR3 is TGTGCCAGCAGCCTGGTCGGGCCCAAAACTTATACGCAGTATTTT.

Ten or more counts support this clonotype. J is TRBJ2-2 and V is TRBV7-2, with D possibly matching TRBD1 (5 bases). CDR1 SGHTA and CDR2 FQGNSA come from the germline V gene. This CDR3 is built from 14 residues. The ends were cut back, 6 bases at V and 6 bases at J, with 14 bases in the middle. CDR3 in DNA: TGTGCCAGCAGAAAGGCAGGGTACGCCGGGGAGCTGTTTTTT. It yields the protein CASRKAGYAGELFF.

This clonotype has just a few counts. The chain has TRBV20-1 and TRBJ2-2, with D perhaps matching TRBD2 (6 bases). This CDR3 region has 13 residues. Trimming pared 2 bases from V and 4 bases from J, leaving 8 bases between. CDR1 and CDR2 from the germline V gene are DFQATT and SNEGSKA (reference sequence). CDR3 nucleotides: TGCAGTGCTAGAATGGGACTCACCGGGGAGCTGTTTTTT. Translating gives CSARMGLTGELFF.

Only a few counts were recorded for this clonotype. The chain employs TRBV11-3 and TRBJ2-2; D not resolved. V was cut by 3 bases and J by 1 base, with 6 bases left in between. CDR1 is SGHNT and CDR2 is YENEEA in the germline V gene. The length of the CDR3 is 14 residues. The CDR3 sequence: CASSFDGNTGELFF. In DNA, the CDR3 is TGTGCCAGCAGCTTCGACGGGAACACCGGGGAGCTGTTTTTT. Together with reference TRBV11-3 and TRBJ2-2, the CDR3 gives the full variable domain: EAGVVQSPRYKIIEKKQPVAFWCNPISGHNTLYWYLQNLGQGPELLIRYENEEAVDDSQLPKDRFSAERLKGVDSTLKIQPAELGDSAVYLCASSFDGNTGELFFGEGSRLTVL.

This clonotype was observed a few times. The CDR3 spells CSVGMLTVLDTQYF. Written as DNA, the CDR3 is TGCAGCGTTGGAATGCTGACAGTCCTTGATACGCAGTATTTT. This chain connects TRBV29-1 to TRBJ2-3; possibly TRBD1 for D (5 bases). The germline gives CDR1 SQVTM, CDR2 ANQGSEA. V shed 4 bases and J shed 6 bases, with 17 bases lying between them. The CDR3 has 14 residues.

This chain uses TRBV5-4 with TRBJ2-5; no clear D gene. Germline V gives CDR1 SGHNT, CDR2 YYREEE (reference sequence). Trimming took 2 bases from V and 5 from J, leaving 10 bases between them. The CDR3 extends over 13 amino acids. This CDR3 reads CASSFMLGETQYF. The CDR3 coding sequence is TGTGCCAGCAGCTTTATGCTAGGGGAGACCCAGTACTTC.

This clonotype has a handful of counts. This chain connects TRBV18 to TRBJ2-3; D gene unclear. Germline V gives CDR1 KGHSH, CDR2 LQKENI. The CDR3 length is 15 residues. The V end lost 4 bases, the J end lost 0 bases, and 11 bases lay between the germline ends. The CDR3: CASSRGTPSTDTQYF. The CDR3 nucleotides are TGTGCCAGCTCACGCGGTACCCCTAGCACAGATACGCAGTATTTT. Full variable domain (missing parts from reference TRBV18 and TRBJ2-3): NAGVMQNPRHLVRRRGQEARLRCSPMKGHSHVYWYRQLPEEGLKFMVYLQKENIIDESGMPKERFSAEFPKEGPSILRIQQVVRGDSAAYFCASSRGTPSTDTQYFGPGTRLTVL.

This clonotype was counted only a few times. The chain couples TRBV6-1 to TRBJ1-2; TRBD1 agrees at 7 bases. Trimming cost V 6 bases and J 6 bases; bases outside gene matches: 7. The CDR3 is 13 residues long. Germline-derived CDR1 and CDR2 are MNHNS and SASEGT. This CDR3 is CASRTTGSDGYTF. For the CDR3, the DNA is TGTGCCAGCAGGACGACAGGGAGCGATGGCTACACCTTC.